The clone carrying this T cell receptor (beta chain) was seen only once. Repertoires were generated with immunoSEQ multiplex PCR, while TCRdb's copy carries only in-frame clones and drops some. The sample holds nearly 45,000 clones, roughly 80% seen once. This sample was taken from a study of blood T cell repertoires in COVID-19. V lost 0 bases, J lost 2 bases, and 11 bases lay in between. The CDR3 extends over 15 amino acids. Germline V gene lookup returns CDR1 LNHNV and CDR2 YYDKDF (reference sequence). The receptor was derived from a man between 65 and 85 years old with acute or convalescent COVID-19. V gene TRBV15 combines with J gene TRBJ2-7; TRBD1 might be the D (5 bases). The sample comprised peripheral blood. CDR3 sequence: CATSREGAATYEQYF. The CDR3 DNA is TGTGCCACCAGCAGAGAAGGGGCAGCAACCTACGAGCAGTACTTC.